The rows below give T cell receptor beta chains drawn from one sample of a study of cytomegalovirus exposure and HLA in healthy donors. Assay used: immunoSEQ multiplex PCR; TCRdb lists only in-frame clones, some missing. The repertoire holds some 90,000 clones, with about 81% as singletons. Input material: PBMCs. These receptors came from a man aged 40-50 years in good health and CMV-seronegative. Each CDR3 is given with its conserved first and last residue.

CDR3: CASSPPSGGLREQFF
V: TRBV18
J: TRBJ2-1

CDR3: CASSLYRTGLTEAFF
V: TRBV27
J: TRBJ1-1

CDR3: CAISAGLVGETQYF
V: TRBV10-3
J: TRBJ2-5

CDR3: CASSYSAGGSGYTF
V: TRBV6-5
J: TRBJ1-2

CDR3: CASSPRGGAYEQYF
V: TRBV11-1
J: TRBJ2-7

CDR3: CASSPQSGGKETQYF
V: TRBV5-4
J: TRBJ2-5

CDR3: CASSVGDRGYEQYF
V: TRBV9
J: TRBJ2-7

CDR3: CASSLDSGGNYGYTF
V: TRBV5-4
J: TRBJ1-2

CDR3: CASSYSKSGNNEQFF
V: TRBV6-6
J: TRBJ2-1

CDR3: CASSVATLGRRAFF
V: TRBV9
J: TRBJ1-1

CDR3: CASSQGLAGGTTDTQYF
V: TRBV11-2
J: TRBJ2-3

CDR3: CASSQPREGEQYF
V: TRBV4-1
J: TRBJ2-7

CDR3: CASKQGQATYEQYF
V: TRBV2
J: TRBJ2-7

CDR3: CASGLAGARDEQFF
V: TRBV6-5
J: TRBJ2-1

CDR3: CASSKPSGGDIVETQYF
V: TRBV7-9
J: TRBJ2-5

CDR3: CAATFPLNAPSGGNNEQFF
V: TRBV18
J: TRBJ2-1

CDR3: CATSKRGGNGANVLTF
V: TRBV15
J: TRBJ2-6

CDR3: CASSLPGRVQETQYF
V: TRBV5-4
J: TRBJ2-5

CDR3: CASSLLPQNSYNEQFF
V: TRBV13
J: TRBJ2-1

CDR3: CAWSLRGSTQETQYF
V: TRBV30
J: TRBJ2-5

CDR3: CASSLSYKFYGYTF
V: TRBV27
J: TRBJ1-2

CDR3: CASSLAATYGYTF
V: TRBV11-2
J: TRBJ1-2

CDR3: CASSGGDRGSGGYTF
V: TRBV5-1
J: TRBJ1-2

CDR3: CASSPAGGTGELFF
V: TRBV2
J: TRBJ2-2

CDR3: CASSSGQGNTGELFF
V: TRBV11-3
J: TRBJ2-2

CDR3: CASSLTAQGSGELFF
V: TRBV7-2
J: TRBJ2-2

CDR3: CASSLVGTGLRGYTF
V: TRBV11-2
J: TRBJ1-2

CDR3: CASSESRGTGELFF
V: TRBV2
J: TRBJ2-2

CDR3: CASSLDLSGGYEQYF
V: TRBV11-2
J: TRBJ2-7

CDR3: CAWRENYGYTF
V: TRBV30
J: TRBJ1-2

CDR3: CSVGNLGSGADTQYF
V: TRBV29-1
J: TRBJ2-3

CDR3: CASSLDYGGEVGGYTF
V: TRBV5-1
J: TRBJ1-2

CDR3: CASSPQGGYTGELFF
V: TRBV5-4
J: TRBJ2-2

CDR3: CAWAASTDTQYF
V: TRBV7-9
J: TRBJ2-3

CDR3: CASSLPKTRRDEQFF
V: TRBV5-6
J: TRBJ2-1

CDR3: CASSQGLSGQGRTKNIQYF
V: TRBV4-3
J: TRBJ2-4

CDR3: CASSVAVTKETQYF
V: TRBV9
J: TRBJ2-5

CDR3: CSALTGEGYTF
V: TRBV20-1
J: TRBJ1-2

CDR3: CASSYGSSYNSPLHF
V: TRBV6-5
J: TRBJ1-6

CDR3: CAINSGANVLTF
V: TRBV13
J: TRBJ2-6

CDR3: CASSQDQGSNVLTF
V: TRBV4-3
J: TRBJ2-6

CDR3: CASSEAGALTGELFF
V: TRBV6-1
J: TRBJ2-2

CDR3: CASSVTGIYNSPLHF
V: TRBV25-1
J: TRBJ1-6

CDR3: CASSRAPSYEQYF
V: TRBV7-3
J: TRBJ2-7

CDR3: CASGRDSYYTF
V: TRBV6-5
J: TRBJ1-2

CDR3: CASGFSVTGELFF
V: TRBV12-5
J: TRBJ2-2

CDR3: CASRDRGSSYEQYF
V: TRBV19
J: TRBJ2-7

CDR3: CATSRDRNTGQPQHF
V: TRBV15
J: TRBJ1-5

CDR3: CASSLKRGAPNTGELFF
V: TRBV28
J: TRBJ2-2

CDR3: CASTQAGGYNEQFF
V: TRBV6-5
J: TRBJ2-1

CDR3: CASSQDRQSYEQYF
V: TRBV4-2
J: NA

CDR3: CASSLWGQGNTEAFF
V: TRBV5-1
J: TRBJ1-1

CDR3: CASSIRDRNYEQYF
V: TRBV19
J: TRBJ2-7